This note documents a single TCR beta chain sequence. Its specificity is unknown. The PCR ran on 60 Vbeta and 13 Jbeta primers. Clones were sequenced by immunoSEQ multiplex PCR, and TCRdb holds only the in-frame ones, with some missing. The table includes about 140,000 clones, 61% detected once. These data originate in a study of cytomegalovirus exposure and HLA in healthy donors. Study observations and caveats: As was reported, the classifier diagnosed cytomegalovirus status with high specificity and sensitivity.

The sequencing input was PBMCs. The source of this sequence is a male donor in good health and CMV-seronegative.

The chain's CDR3 is CASSGGQGGNQPQHF. The DNA for the CDR3 is TGTGCCAGCAGCGGGGGACAGGGGGGCAATCAGCCCCAGCATTTT. The rearrangement links TRBV7-8 to TRBJ1-5; 11 bases align to TRBD1. J lost 2 bases, V lost 5 bases, and 2 bases had no gene match. Germline CDR1 reads SGHVS; CDR2 reads FQNEAQ. The CDR3 extends over 15 amino acids.